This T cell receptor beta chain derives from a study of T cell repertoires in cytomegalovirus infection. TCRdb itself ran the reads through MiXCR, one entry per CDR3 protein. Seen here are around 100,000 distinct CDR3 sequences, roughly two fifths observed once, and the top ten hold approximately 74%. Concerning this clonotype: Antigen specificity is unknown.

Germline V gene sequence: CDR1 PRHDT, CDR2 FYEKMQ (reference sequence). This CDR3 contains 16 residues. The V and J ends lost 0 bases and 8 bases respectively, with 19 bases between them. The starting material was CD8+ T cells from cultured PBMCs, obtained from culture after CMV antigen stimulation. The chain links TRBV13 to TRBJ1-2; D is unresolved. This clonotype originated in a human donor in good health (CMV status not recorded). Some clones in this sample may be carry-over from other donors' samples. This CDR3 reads CASSLGLAGGNWGYTF. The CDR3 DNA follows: TGTGCCAGCAGCTTAGGCCTGGCAGGCGGTAATTGGGGCTACACCTTC.